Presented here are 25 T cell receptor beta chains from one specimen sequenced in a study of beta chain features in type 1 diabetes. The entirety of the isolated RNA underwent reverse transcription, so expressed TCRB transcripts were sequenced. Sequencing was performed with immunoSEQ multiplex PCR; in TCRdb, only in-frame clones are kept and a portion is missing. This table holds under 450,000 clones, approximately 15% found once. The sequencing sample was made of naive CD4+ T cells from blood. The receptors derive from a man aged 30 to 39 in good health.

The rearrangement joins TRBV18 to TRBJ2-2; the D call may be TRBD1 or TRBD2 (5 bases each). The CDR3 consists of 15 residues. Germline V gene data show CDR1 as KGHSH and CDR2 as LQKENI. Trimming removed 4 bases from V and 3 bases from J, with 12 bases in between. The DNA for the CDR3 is TGTGCCAGCTCACAAGGGACCGGATACACCGGGGAGCTGTTTTTT. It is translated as CASSQGTGYTGELFF.

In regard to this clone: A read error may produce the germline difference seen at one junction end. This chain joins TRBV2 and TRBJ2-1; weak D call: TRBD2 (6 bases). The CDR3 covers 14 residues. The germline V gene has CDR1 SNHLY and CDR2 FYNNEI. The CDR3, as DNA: TGTGCCAGCAGCCCCGGATGGAGGGAGGTGGAGCGGTTCTTC. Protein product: CASSPGWREVERFF. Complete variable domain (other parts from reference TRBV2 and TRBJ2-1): EPEVTQTPSHQVTQMGQEVILRCVPISNHLYFYWYRQILGQKVEFLVSFYNNEISEKSEIFDDQFSVERPDGSNFTLKIRSTKLEDSAMYFCASSPGWREVERFFGPGTRLTVL.

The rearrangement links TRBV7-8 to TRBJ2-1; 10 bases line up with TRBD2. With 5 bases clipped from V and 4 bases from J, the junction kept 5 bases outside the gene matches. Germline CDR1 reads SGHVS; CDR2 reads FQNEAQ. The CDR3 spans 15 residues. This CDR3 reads CASSRTSGRYNEQFF. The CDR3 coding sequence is TGTGCCAGCAGCCGGACTAGCGGAAGATACAATGAGCAGTTCTTC.

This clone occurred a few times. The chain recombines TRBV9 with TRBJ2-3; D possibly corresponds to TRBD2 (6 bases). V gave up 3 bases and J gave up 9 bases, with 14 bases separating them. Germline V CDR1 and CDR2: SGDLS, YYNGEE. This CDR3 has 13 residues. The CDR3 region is CASSGVGTRTQYF. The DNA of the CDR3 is TGTGCCAGCAGCGGCGTGGGGACTCGGACGCAGTATTTT.

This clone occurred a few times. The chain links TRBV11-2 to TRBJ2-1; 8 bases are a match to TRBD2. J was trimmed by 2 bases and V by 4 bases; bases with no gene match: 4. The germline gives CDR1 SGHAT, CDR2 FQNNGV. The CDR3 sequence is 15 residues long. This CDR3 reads CASSSLAGPYNEQFF. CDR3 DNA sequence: TGTGCCAGCAGCTCTTTAGCGGGGCCCTACAATGAGCAGTTCTTC.

DNA of the CDR3: TGTGCCAGCAGTTTGCGGGAGAATGAAAAACTGTTTTTT. This codes for CASSLRENEKLFF. The gene calls are TRBV27 and TRBJ1-4; no clear D. Germline V gene data show CDR1 as MNHEY and CDR2 as SMNVEV (reference sequence). CDR3 length: 13 residues. Between the trimmed V and J ends, which lost 3 bases and 5 bases, there was a span of 7 bases.

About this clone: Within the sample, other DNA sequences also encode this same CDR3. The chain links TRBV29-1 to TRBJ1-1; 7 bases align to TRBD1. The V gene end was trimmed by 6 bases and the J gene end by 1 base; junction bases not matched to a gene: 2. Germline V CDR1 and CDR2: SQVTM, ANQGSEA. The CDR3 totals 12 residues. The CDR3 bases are TGCAGCGTGGGACAGTCGAACACTGAAGCTTTCTTT. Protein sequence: CSVGQSNTEAFF.

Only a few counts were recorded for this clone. The CDR3, as DNA: TGCGCCAGCAGCCCGGGGGAAGCTCCAGATACGCAGTATTTT. Translating it yields CASSPGEAPDTQYF. This sequence joins TRBV5-1 and TRBJ2-3; possibly TRBD2 for D (6 bases). The CDR3 has 14 residues. CDR1 is SGHRS, CDR2 YFSETQ, per germline. The V gene lost 4 bases and the J gene lost 4 bases, with 13 bases spanning the gap.

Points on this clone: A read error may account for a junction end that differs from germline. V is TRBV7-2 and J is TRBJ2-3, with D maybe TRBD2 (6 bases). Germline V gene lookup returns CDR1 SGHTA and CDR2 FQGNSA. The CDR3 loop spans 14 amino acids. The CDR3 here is CASSLAPSTDTQYF. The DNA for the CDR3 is TGTGCCAGCAGCCTAGCGCCTAGCACAGATACGCAGTATTTT.

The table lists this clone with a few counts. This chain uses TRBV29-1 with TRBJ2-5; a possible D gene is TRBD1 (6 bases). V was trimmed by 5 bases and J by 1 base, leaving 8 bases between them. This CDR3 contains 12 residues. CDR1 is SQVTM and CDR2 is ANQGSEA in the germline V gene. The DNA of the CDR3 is TGCAGCGTTACCAGGGGCCAAGAGACCCAGTACTTC. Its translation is CSVTRGQETQYF.

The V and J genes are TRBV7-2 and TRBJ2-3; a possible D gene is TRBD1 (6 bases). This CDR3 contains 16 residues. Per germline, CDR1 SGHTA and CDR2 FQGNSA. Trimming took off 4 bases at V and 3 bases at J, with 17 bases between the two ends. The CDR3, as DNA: TGTGCCAGCAGCTGGACCAGGGGCTCTCGAACAGATACGCAGTATTTT. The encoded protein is CASSWTRGSRTDTQYF.

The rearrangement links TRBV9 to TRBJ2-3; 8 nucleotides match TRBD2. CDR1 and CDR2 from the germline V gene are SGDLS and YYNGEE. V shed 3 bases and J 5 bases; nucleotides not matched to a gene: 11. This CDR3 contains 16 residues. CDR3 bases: TGTGCCAGCAGCGCCCTCCGGGCGGGGGGAATAGATACGCAGTATTTT. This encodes CASSALRAGGIDTQYF. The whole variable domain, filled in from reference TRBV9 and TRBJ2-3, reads DSGVTQTPKHLITATGQRVTLRCSPRSGDLSVYWYQQSLDQGLQFLIQYYNGEERAKGNILERFSAQQFPDLHSELNLSSLELGDSALYFCASSALRAGGIDTQYFGPGTRLTVL.

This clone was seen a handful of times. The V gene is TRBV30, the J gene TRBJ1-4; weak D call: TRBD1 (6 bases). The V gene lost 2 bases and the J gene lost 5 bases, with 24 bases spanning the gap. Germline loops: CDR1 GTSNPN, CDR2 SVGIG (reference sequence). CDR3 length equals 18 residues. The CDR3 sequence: CAWSPPTPRQAENEKLFF. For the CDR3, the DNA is TGTGCCTGGAGTCCGCCCACCCCGCGACAGGCCGAAAATGAAAAACTGTTTTTT.

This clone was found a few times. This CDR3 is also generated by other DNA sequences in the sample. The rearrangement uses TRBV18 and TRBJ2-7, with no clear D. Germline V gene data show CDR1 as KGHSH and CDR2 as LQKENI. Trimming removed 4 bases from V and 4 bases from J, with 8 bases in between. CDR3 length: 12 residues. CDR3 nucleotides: TGTGCCAGCTCACAGCAAGGGTACGAGCAGTACTTC. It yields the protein CASSQQGYEQYF.

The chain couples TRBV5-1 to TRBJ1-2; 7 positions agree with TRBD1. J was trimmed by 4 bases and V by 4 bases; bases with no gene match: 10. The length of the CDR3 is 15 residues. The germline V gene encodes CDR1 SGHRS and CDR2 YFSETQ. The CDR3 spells CASSQGQTVIYGYTF. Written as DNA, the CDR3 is TGCGCCAGCAGCCAGGGACAGACTGTAATCTATGGCTACACCTTC. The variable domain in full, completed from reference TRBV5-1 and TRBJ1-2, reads KAGVTQTPRYLIKTRGQQVTLSCSPISGHRSVSWYQQTPGQGLQFLFEYFSETQRNKGNFPGRFSGRQFSNSRSEMNVSTLELGDSALYLCASSQGQTVIYGYTFGSGTRLTVV.

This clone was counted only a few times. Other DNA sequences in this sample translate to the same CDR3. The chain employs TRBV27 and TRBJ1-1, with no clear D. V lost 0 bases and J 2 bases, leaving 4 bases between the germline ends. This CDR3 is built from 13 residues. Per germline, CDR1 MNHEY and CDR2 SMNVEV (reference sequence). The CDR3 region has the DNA TGTGCCAGCAGTTTATCAAGAAACACTGAAGCTTTCTTT. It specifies CASSLSRNTEAFF.

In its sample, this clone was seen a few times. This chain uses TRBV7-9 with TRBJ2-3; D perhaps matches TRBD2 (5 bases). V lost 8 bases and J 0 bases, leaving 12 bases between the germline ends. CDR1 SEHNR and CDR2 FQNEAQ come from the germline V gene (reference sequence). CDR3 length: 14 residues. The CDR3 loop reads CASLAATSTDTQYF. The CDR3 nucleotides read TGTGCCAGCCTAGCTGCTACTAGCACAGATACGCAGTATTTT.

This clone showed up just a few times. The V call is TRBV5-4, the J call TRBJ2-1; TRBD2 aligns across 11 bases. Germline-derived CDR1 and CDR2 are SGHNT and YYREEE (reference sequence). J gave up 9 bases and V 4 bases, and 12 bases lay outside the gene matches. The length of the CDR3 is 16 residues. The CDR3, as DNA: TGTGCCAGCAGCCTTGGGGTCCTAGCGGGAGGCGGTGAGCAGTTCTTC. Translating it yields CASSLGVLAGGGEQFF.

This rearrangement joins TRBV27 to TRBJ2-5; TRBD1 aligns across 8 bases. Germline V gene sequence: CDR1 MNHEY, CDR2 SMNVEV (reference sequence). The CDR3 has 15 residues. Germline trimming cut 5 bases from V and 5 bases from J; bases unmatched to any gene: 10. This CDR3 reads CASSPGQGTGETQYF. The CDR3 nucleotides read TGTGCCAGCAGTCCCGGACAGGGCACCGGGGAGACCCAGTACTTC.

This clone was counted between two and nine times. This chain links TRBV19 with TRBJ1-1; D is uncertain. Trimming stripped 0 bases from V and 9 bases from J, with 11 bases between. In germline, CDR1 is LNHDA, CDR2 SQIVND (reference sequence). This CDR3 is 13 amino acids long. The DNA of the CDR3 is TGTGCCAGTAGTATAGATCGGACGGAAAAAGCTTTCTTT. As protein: CASSIDRTEKAFF.

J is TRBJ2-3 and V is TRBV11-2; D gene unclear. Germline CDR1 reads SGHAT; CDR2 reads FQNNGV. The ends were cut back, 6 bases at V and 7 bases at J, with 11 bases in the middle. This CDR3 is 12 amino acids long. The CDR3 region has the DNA TGTGCCAGCAGAGGATTCACTTATACGCAGTATTTT. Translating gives CASRGFTYTQYF. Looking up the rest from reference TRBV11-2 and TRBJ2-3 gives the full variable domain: EAGVAQSPRYKIIEKRQSVAFWCNPISGHATLYWYQQILGQGPKLLIQFQNNGVVDDSQLPKDRFSAERLKGVDSTLKIQPAKLEDSAVYLCASRGFTYTQYFGPGTRLTVL.

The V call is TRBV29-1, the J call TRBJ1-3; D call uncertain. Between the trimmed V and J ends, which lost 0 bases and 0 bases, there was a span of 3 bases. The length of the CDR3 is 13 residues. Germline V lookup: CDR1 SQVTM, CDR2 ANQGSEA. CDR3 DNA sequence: TGCAGCGTTGAAGACAGCTCTGGAAACACCATATATTTT. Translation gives CSVEDSSGNTIYF.

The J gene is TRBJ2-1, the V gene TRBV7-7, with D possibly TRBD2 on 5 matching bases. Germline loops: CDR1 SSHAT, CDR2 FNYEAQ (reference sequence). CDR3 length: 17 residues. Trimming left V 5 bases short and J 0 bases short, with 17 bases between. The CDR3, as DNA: TGTGCCAGCAGCCCCTCAATGTCGGGGTCCTCCTACAATGAGCAGTTCTTC. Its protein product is CASSPSMSGSSYNEQFF.

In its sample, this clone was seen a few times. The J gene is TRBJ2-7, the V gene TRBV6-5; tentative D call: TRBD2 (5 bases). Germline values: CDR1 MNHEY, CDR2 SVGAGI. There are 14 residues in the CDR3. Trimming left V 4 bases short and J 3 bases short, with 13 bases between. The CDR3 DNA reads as TGTGCCAGCAGTTTCTGGCGGGTCGGCTACGAGCAGTACTTC. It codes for CASSFWRVGYEQYF.

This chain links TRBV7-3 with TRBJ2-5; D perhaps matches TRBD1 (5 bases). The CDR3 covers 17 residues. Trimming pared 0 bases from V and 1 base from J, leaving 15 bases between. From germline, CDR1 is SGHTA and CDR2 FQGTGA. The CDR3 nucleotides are TGTGCCAGCAGCTTAACCGGGCCTCCAGGGCCCCAAGAGACCCAGTACTTC. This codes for CASSLTGPPGPQETQYF.